The source of this T cell receptor (beta chain) is a study of shared clonotypes between healthy human individuals. Naive CD8 cells were CD45RO-negative, positively selected for CCR7, excluding terminally differentiated effector memory CD45RA+ cells. A deep-level run was used for the assay. Per the original methods: Filtering was not the same, since immunoSEQ gave junction-only sequences without quality scores. Using immunoSEQ multiplex PCR, the repertoire was profiled, and TCRdb retains in-frame clones only, with some absent. The V and J calls and clone size come from that table; D and trimming were worked out from the DNA. This sample yields roughly 1,800,000 clones, of which just under 95% are seen a single time; 1.2% belongs to the top ten. Broader study findings: Naive CD4 clonotypes were shared across several donors at about 5.2%.

Note on this clone: The antigen remains unidentified.

The ends were cut back, 3 bases at V and 6 bases at J, with 18 bases in the middle. The germline V gene encodes CDR1 SGDLS and CDR2 YYNGEE. This CDR3 has 15 amino acids. The sequencing sample was made of naive CD8+ T cells sorted from blood. The rearrangement links TRBV9 to TRBJ1-2, with TRBD1 as a possible D gene (6 bases). This clonotype was obtained from a man between 18 and 29 years old in good health. The CDR3 DNA sequence: TGTGCCAGCAGCGCTGGGGCGATACAGGGTAATGGCTACACCTTC. Its protein is CASSAGAIQGNGYTF.